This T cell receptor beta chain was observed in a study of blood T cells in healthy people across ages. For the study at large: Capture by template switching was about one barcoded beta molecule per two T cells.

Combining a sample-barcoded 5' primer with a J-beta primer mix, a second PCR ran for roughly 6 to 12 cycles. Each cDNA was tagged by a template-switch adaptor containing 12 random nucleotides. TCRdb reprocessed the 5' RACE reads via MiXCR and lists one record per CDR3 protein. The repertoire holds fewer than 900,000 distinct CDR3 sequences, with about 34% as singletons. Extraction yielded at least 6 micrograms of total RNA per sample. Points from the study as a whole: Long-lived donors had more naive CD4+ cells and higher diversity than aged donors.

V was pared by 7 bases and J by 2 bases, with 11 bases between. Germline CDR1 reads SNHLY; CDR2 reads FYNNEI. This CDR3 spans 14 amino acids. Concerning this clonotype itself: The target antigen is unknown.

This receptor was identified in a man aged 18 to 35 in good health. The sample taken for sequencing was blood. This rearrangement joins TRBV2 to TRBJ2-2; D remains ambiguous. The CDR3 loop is CASNPKANTGELFF. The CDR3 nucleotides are TGTGCCAGCAATCCGAAAGCCAACACCGGGGAGCTGTTTTTT. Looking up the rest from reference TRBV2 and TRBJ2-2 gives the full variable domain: EPEVTQTPSHQVTQMGQEVILRCVPISNHLYFYWYRQILGQKVEFLVSFYNNEISEKSEIFDDQFSVERPDGSNFTLKIRSTKLEDSAMYFCASNPKANTGELFFGEGSRLTVL.